The 24 T cell receptor beta chains in this list originate from one sample, sequenced in a study of blood T cell repertoires in COVID-19. Repertoires were generated with immunoSEQ multiplex PCR, while TCRdb's copy carries only in-frame clones and drops some. The sample includes some 230,000 clones, 80% to 90% of them seen just once. Sequenced sample: PBMCs or T cells enriched from blood (not recorded which). These receptors all stem from a woman younger than 30 in a cohort exposed to, infected with or recovered from COVID-19 (not recorded which).

The CDR3 is CASSSGQGGEKLFF. The CDR3 nucleotides read TGTGCCAGCAGCTCGGGACAGGGAGGGGAAAAACTGTTTTTT. V usage is TRBV13 and J usage is TRBJ1-4; 9 nucleotides match TRBD1. Germline V lookup: CDR1 PRHDT, CDR2 FYEKMQ (reference sequence). The CDR3 is made up of 14 amino acids. V trimming: 4 bases; J trimming: 8 bases; junction bases outside the gene matches: 5.

The chain combines TRBV7-9 with TRBJ2-5; 7 nucleotides align to TRBD1. Germline V gene lookup returns CDR1 SEHNR and CDR2 FQNEAQ (reference sequence). Trimming took 5 bases from V and 8 from J; bases not matched to a gene: 11. This CDR3 has 14 amino acids. CDR3 sequence (DNA): TGTGCCAGCAGCCATCGAGGGGGCCCCGAAACCCAGTACTTC. Encoded protein: CASSHRGGPETQYF.

V and J are TRBV30 and TRBJ1-2; D call uncertain. CDR3 size: 13 residues. CDR1 GTSNPN and CDR2 SVGIG come from the germline V gene (reference sequence). V dropped 8 bases and J dropped 7 bases, with 20 bases sitting between them. The CDR3 loop reads CAILIGVVSGYTF. CDR3 bases: TGTGCCATTCTGATCGGGGTGGTGTCTGGCTACACCTTC.

This clone was observed a single time. This sequence joins TRBV19 and TRBJ1-5; no firm D call. CDR1 is LNHDA and CDR2 is SQIVND in the germline V gene (reference sequence). CDR3 size: 13 residues. V shed 5 bases and J shed 4 bases, with 9 bases lying between them. CDR3 nucleotide sequence: TGTGCCAGTAGTCCGACGGGAAATCAGCCCCAGCATTTT. Its translation is CASSPTGNQPQHF. The complete variable domain, with remaining parts taken from reference TRBV19 and TRBJ1-5, reads DGGITQSPKYLFRKEGQNVTLSCEQNLNHDAMYWYRQDPGQGLRLIYYSQIVNDFQKGDIAEGYSVSREKKESFPLTVTSAQKNPTAFYLCASSPTGNQPQHFGDGTRLSIL.

The rearrangement links TRBV14 to TRBJ2-1; 13 nucleotides match TRBD2. The junction had 9 bases not matched to a gene; V was cut back by 5 bases and J by 8 bases. The CDR3 is 16 amino acids. CDR1 is SGHDN and CDR2 is FVKESK in the germline V gene. The CDR3 nucleotides are TGTGCCAGCAGCTATTCGGGACTAGCGGGATTTGATGAGCAGTTCTTC. Translating gives CASSYSGLAGFDEQFF. The complete variable domain, with remaining parts taken from reference TRBV14 and TRBJ2-1, reads EAGVTQFPSHSVIEKGQTVTLRCDPISGHDNLYWYRRVMGKEIKFLLHFVKESKQDESGMPNNRFLAERTGGTYSTLKVQPAELEDSGVYFCASSYSGLAGFDEQFFGPGTRLTVL.

The chain recombines TRBV4-2 with TRBJ1-2; D is perhaps TRBD1 (5 bases). V shed 2 bases and J shed 0 bases, with 7 bases lying between them. CDR3 length: 14 residues. From germline, CDR1 is LGHNA and CDR2 YNFKEQ. CDR3 region: CASSQQGSNYGYTF. The CDR3 nucleotides are TGTGCCAGCAGCCAACAGGGATCTAACTATGGCTACACCTTC.

V gene TRBV11-2 combines with J gene TRBJ2-7; no firm D call. The CDR3 totals 14 residues. CDR1 SGHAT and CDR2 FQNNGV come from the germline V gene. With 3 bases removed from V and 2 bases from J, the gap between germline ends came to 11 bases. CDR3 DNA sequence: TGTGCCAGCAGCTTTCAAGACTCAACCTACGAGCAGTACTTC. Residues: CASSFQDSTYEQYF.

The chain uses TRBV6-5 and TRBJ1-5; D is unclear. This CDR3 has 13 residues. Per germline, CDR1 MNHEY and CDR2 SVGAGI. Trimming cost V 6 bases and J 5 bases, with 11 bases left between them. The CDR3 region is CASRAPPDQPQHF. CDR3 nucleotide sequence: TGTGCCAGCAGGGCCCCTCCCGATCAGCCCCAGCATTTT.

The V gene is TRBV6-1, the J gene TRBJ2-5; 11 bases line up with TRBD2. This CDR3 is 19 amino acids long. CDR1 and CDR2 from the germline V gene are MNHNS and SASEGT. The J segment lost 2 bases and the V segment lost 2 bases, leaving 13 bases of the junction unmatched. The CDR3 region is CASSELLGGLAGGQETQYF. In DNA form, the CDR3 reads TGTGCCAGCAGTGAATTATTAGGTGGGCTAGCGGGGGGTCAAGAGACCCAGTACTTC.

This chain joins TRBV10-3 and TRBJ1-1; D is unclear. The CDR3 sequence is 15 residues long. Deletions cut 2 bases from V and 0 bases from J, with 10 bases between. Germline V gene data show CDR1 as ENHRY and CDR2 as SYGVKD. The CDR3 nucleotides are TGTGCCATCAGTGAGCAGTTTCTTGTGAACACTGAAGCTTTCTTT. Amino acid sequence: CAISEQFLVNTEAFF.

This clone was observed once. This rearrangement joins TRBV19 to TRBJ2-1, with TRBD2 matching 14 bases. Germline CDR1 reads LNHDA; CDR2 reads SQIVND (reference sequence). Trimming took 5 bases from V and 7 from J; bases not matched to a gene: 13. The CDR3 totals 18 residues. CDR3 DNA sequence: TGTGCCAGTAGTGTTCATGGGACTAGCGGGAGTCTAGGGAATGAGCAGTTCTTC. This gives the protein CASSVHGTSGSLGNEQFF.

V and J are TRBV5-1 and TRBJ1-1; possibly TRBD1 for D (6 bases). The CDR3 is made up of 13 amino acids. Trimming removed 5 bases at V and 1 base at J, with 9 bases between. Germline V gene lookup returns CDR1 SGHRS and CDR2 YFSETQ. The CDR3 DNA reads TGCGCCAGCAGTTACAGGGAGAACACTGAAGCTTTCTTT. Its protein is CASSYRENTEAFF. Filled out from reference TRBV5-1 and TRBJ1-1, the complete variable domain reads KAGVTQTPRYLIKTRGQQVTLSCSPISGHRSVSWYQQTPGQGLQFLFEYFSETQRNKGNFPGRFSGRQFSNSRSEMNVSTLELGDSALYLCASSYRENTEAFFGQGTRLTVV.

V usage is TRBV11-3 and J usage is TRBJ1-1, with no clear D. The V end was cut by 5 bases, the J end by 1 base, with 14 bases between. CDR1 is SGHNT, CDR2 YENEEA, per germline. CDR3 length: 15 residues. The DNA of the CDR3 is TGTGCCAGCAGCACAGCGGGGAGAGCGAACACTGAAGCTTTCTTT. It translates to CASSTAGRANTEAFF.

The V gene is TRBV6-6, the J gene TRBJ1-6; possible D gene TRBD1, 6 bases. This CDR3 is built from 16 residues. Germline V gives CDR1 MNHNY, CDR2 SVGAGI (reference sequence). Trimming took off 5 bases at V and 6 bases at J, with 17 bases between the two ends. The CDR3 DNA sequence: TGTGCCAGCAGTCAGCGACAGGTCGTCGGTAATTCACCCCTCCACTTT. This gives the protein CASSQRQVVGNSPLHF.

The chain carries TRBV3-1 (or the pseudogene TRBV3-2) and TRBJ2-1, with TRBD2 matching 11 bases. Germline V gene lookup returns CDR1 LGHDT and CDR2 YNNKEL (reference sequence). The V segment lost 4 bases and the J segment 5 bases; nucleotides outside the gene matches: 4. The CDR3 has 15 amino acids. CDR3 bases: TGTGCCAGCAGCCTGACTAGCGGGGATAACAATGAGCAGTTCTTC. This codes for CASSLTSGDNNEQFF.

The genes are TRBV19 and TRBJ2-2; 10 bases are shared with TRBD1. CDR3 length equals 15 residues. V was pared by 5 bases and J by 7 bases, with 7 bases of the junction left unmatched. Germline V gene data show CDR1 as LNHDA and CDR2 as SQIVND (reference sequence). The CDR3: CASSLRQGAGGELFF. The CDR3 region has the DNA TGTGCCAGTAGTCTCCGACAGGGGGCGGGCGGGGAGCTGTTTTTT. Based on the CDR3 plus reference TRBV19 and TRBJ2-2, the full variable domain is DGGITQSPKYLFRKEGQNVTLSCEQNLNHDAMYWYRQDPGQGLRLIYYSQIVNDFQKGDIAEGYSVSREKKESFPLTVTSAQKNPTAFYLCASSLRQGAGGELFFGEGSRLTVL.

The chain has TRBV19 and TRBJ1-3; D is ambiguous. V was cut by 8 bases and J by 2 bases, with 10 bases left in between. CDR3 length: 13 residues. CDR1 is LNHDA, CDR2 SQIVND, per germline (reference sequence). The CDR3 spells CASADRAGNTIYF. In DNA, the CDR3 is TGTGCCAGTGCCGATCGGGCTGGAAACACCATATATTTT.

V usage is TRBV5-6 and J usage is TRBJ1-1, with unresolved D. Germline V gene sequence: CDR1 SGHDT, CDR2 YYEEEE. This CDR3 is built from 12 residues. V lost 6 bases, J lost 11 bases, and 17 bases lay in between. The CDR3 reads CASTLTGSGAFF. In DNA, the CDR3 is TGTGCCAGCACCCTAACGGGTAGTGGTGCTTTCTTT. The entire variable domain, with the rest obtained from reference TRBV5-6 and TRBJ1-1, is as follows: DAGVTQSPTHLIKTRGQQVTLRCSPKSGHDTVSWYQQALGQGPQFIFQYYEEEERQRGNFPDRFSGHQFPNYSSELNVNALLLGDSALYLCASTLTGSGAFFGQGTRLTVV.

The V gene is TRBV6-1, the J gene TRBJ1-2, with D hard to call. V shed 2 bases and J shed 5 bases, with 12 bases lying between them. CDR1 and CDR2 (germline): MNHNS, SASEGT. This CDR3 is built from 14 residues. The chain's CDR3 is CASSETGEYYGYTF. As DNA, the CDR3 is TGTGCCAGCAGTGAAACTGGGGAGTATTATGGCTACACCTTC.

The gene calls are TRBV24-1 and TRBJ2-7, with 9 bases lining up with TRBD1. The CDR3 is made up of 13 amino acids. CDR1 KGHDR and CDR2 SFDVKD come from the germline V gene. V dropped 7 bases and J dropped 6; count of bases not matched to a gene: 6. The CDR3 sequence is CATSTGGLGEQYF. The CDR3 nucleotides read TGTGCCACCAGCACAGGGGGCTTGGGCGAGCAGTACTTC.

J is TRBJ2-1 and V is TRBV27, with 7 nucleotides matching TRBD1. The CDR3 consists of 12 residues. CDR1 and CDR2 (germline): MNHEY, SMNVEV (reference sequence). Trimming cost V 5 bases and J 9 bases; bases outside gene matches: 4. CDR3 residues: CASSRGGGEQFF. Here the CDR3 DNA reads TGTGCCAGCAGTCGAGGGGGCGGTGAGCAGTTCTTC.

The rearrangement links TRBV18 to TRBJ1-1; 7 positions agree with TRBD1. The CDR3 runs to 13 residues. V was clipped by 4 bases and J by 1 base; unmatched bases: 0. In germline, CDR1 is KGHSH, CDR2 LQKENI. CDR3: CASSRDRNTEAFF. In DNA, the CDR3 is TGTGCCAGCTCACGGGACAGGAACACTGAAGCTTTCTTT.

As to this clone: In the same sample, other DNA sequences code for this CDR3. The chain combines TRBV18 with TRBJ2-3; unclear D gene. Germline loops: CDR1 KGHSH, CDR2 LQKENI. V dropped 6 bases and J dropped 2 bases, with 6 bases sitting between them. This CDR3 comprises 12 residues. CDR3 in DNA: TGTGCCAGCTCCCCTTACACAGATACGCAGTATTTT. Translating gives CASSPYTDTQYF.

The V call is TRBV27, the J call TRBJ1-6; D call uncertain. The V end lost 3 bases, the J end lost 6 bases, and 9 bases lay between the germline ends. CDR3 length: 14 residues. Germline V lookup: CDR1 MNHEY, CDR2 SMNVEV (reference sequence). CDR3 amino acids: CASSFGVVNSPLHF. The CDR3 DNA follows: TGTGCCAGCAGTTTCGGGGTCGTTAATTCACCCCTCCACTTT.